The 2 T cell receptor beta chains in this list originate from one sample, sequenced in a study of siplizumab effects on memory and regulatory T cells. Measured with immunoSEQ multiplex PCR; TCRdb has only the in-frame clones, and not every one. Of 90,000 to 120,000 clones in the sample, more than 85% were seen once. Sequencing was performed on CD4+ T cells sorted from blood. The source is a human donor in good health. Some clones in this sample may be carry-over from other donors' samples.

The chain joins TRBV6-5 to TRBJ2-3; D possibly matches TRBD1 or TRBD2 (5 bases each). Germline V lookup: CDR1 MNHEY, CDR2 SVGAGI. The V gene lost 6 bases and the J gene lost 4 bases, with 17 bases spanning the gap. This CDR3 has 15 amino acids. CDR3 nucleotide sequence: TGTGCCAGCAGCGGAGGTCGGTTGGGGGCAGATACGCAGTATTTT. It translates to CASSGGRLGADTQYF.

This rearrangement joins TRBV5-1 to TRBJ2-3, with TRBD2 as a possible D gene (6 bases). The germline CDR1 and CDR2 sequences are SGHRS and YFSETQ. The CDR3 runs 18 residues. Trimming removed 3 bases from V and 3 bases from J, with 23 bases in between. Here the CDR3 reads CASSWQGVSGSHTDTQYF. CDR3 nucleotide sequence: TGCGCCAGCAGCTGGCAGGGAGTCTCCGGGAGTCATACAGATACGCAGTATTTT.